These 20 T cell receptor beta chains originate from one sample sequenced in a study of blood T cell repertoires in COVID-19. Assay used: immunoSEQ multiplex PCR; TCRdb lists only in-frame clones, some missing. The data show 75,000 to 90,000 clones, about 92% seen once. The sequenced sample consisted of peripheral blood. These receptors all come from a woman aged 50 to 60 in a cohort sampled during active COVID-19.

The genes are TRBV11-2 and TRBJ2-7; TRBD2 aligns across 12 bases. The CDR3 loop spans 16 amino acids. V dropped 5 bases and J dropped 3; count of bases not matched to a gene: 8. The V gene's germline CDR1 is SGHAT and CDR2 FQNNGV. CDR3 in DNA: TGTGCCAGCAGCCCTACGACTAGCGGGGGTTACTACGAGCAGTACTTC. This sequence encodes CASSPTTSGGYYEQYF. Supplemented by reference TRBV11-2 and TRBJ2-7, the full variable domain reads EAGVAQSPRYKIIEKRQSVAFWCNPISGHATLYWYQQILGQGPKLLIQFQNNGVVDDSQLPKDRFSAERLKGVDSTLKIQPAKLEDSAVYLCASSPTTSGGYYEQYFGPGTRLTVT.

This clone appeared a single time. The chain joins TRBV9 to TRBJ1-6, with D possibly matching TRBD1 (6 bases). The CDR3 runs to 16 residues. Per germline, CDR1 SGDLS and CDR2 YYNGEE. With 3 bases removed from V and 10 bases from J, the gap between germline ends came to 20 bases. CDR3 nucleotides: TGTGCCAGCAGCGCCACTGCAGGGGCGGTTGGGTCACCCCTCCACTTT. Amino acids: CASSATAGAVGSPLHF. Drawing the rest from reference TRBV9 and TRBJ1-6, the complete variable domain is DSGVTQTPKHLITATGQRVTLRCSPRSGDLSVYWYQQSLDQGLQFLIQYYNGEERAKGNILERFSAQQFPDLHSELNLSSLELGDSALYFCASSATAGAVGSPLHFGNGTRLTVT.

This clone was recorded once. CDR3: CASSQDRTSGNNEQFF. DNA for the CDR3: TGTGCCAGCAGCCAAGATAGGACTAGCGGGAACAATGAGCAGTTCTTC. The V and J genes are TRBV3-1 (or the pseudogene TRBV3-2) and TRBJ2-1; 12 bases align to TRBD2. CDR1 and CDR2 from the germline V gene are LGHDT and YNNKEL (reference sequence). Unmatched junction bases numbered 2, after V lost 0 bases and J lost 5 bases. There are 16 residues in the CDR3.

This sequence joins TRBV7-9 and TRBJ1-4; D is unclear. From germline, CDR1 is SEHNR and CDR2 FQNEAQ (reference sequence). The CDR3 spans 16 residues. The germline V and J ends were trimmed by 1 base and 5 bases, with 14 bases remaining between them. The CDR3 DNA is TGTGCCAGCAGCTTAGTTCCCAGCCCGGAGAATGAAAAACTGTTTTTT. Its protein product is CASSLVPSPENEKLFF.

V gene TRBV5-8 combines with J gene TRBJ1-2, with D tentatively TRBD1 (5 bases). Germline V gene sequence: CDR1 SGHTS, CDR2 YDEGEE. V lost 4 bases and J 0 bases, leaving 16 bases between the germline ends. This CDR3 is 16 amino acids long. CDR3: CASSLRGTKANYGYTF. The CDR3 nucleotides read TGTGCCAGCAGCCTAAGGGGTACGAAAGCTAACTATGGCTACACCTTC. Filled out from reference TRBV5-8 and TRBJ1-2, the complete variable domain reads EAGVTQSPTHLIKTRGQQATLRCSPISGHTSVYWYQQALGLGLQFLLWYDEGEERNRGNFPPRFSGRQFPNYSSELNVNALELEDSALYLCASSLRGTKANYGYTFGSGTRLTVV.

V and J are TRBV13 and TRBJ2-2, with 8 bases fitting TRBD1. CDR3 length: 14 residues. With V trimmed by 6 bases and J by 6 bases, 6 bases remained unmatched. The germline V gene encodes CDR1 PRHDT and CDR2 FYEKMQ (reference sequence). CDR3: CASSGQGAAGELFF. The DNA for the CDR3 is TGTGCCAGCAGTGGGCAGGGGGCGGCCGGGGAGCTGTTTTTT.

The chain couples TRBV6-5 to TRBJ1-1; 10 bases fit TRBD1. Germline lookup yields CDR1 MNHEY and CDR2 SVGAGI. The CDR3 loop spans 12 amino acids. V lost 2 bases to trimming and J lost 11 bases; unmatched junction nucleotides: 2. The CDR3 sequence is CASSYPGQGAFF. The CDR3 DNA follows: TGTGCCAGCAGTTACCCGGGACAGGGGGCTTTCTTT.

The chain links TRBV24-1 to TRBJ1-4; D gene ambiguous. Trimming took off 2 bases at V and 0 bases at J, with 12 bases between the two ends. The V gene's germline CDR1 is KGHDR and CDR2 SFDVKD. The CDR3 consists of 17 residues. CDR3 in DNA: TGTGCCACCAGTGATTCCCGGGATTTTGCAACTAATGAAAAACTGTTTTTT. Translated, it gives CATSDSRDFATNEKLFF.

The chain carries TRBV25-1 and TRBJ2-5, with a possible D match to TRBD1 (6 bases). V lost 1 base and J lost 4, with 13 bases in between. In germline, CDR1 is MGHDK, CDR2 SYGVNS. The CDR3 consists of 15 residues. The CDR3 loop reads CASSESRPGAETQYF. The CDR3 DNA sequence: TGTGCCAGCAGTGAATCCAGGCCAGGGGCAGAGACCCAGTACTTC.

J is TRBJ1-2 and V is TRBV5-1; D perhaps matches TRBD1 (5 bases). V lost 7 bases, J lost 2 bases, and 9 bases lay in between. Germline V lookup: CDR1 SGHRS, CDR2 YFSETQ. This CDR3 comprises 12 residues. The CDR3 here is CASGANNYGYTF. The CDR3 DNA is TGCGCCAGCGGGGCCAACAACTATGGCTACACCTTC. Full variable domain (outside the CDR3, taken from reference TRBV5-1 and TRBJ1-2): KAGVTQTPRYLIKTRGQQVTLSCSPISGHRSVSWYQQTPGQGLQFLFEYFSETQRNKGNFPGRFSGRQFSNSRSEMNVSTLELGDSALYLCASGANNYGYTFGSGTRLTVV.

The chain recombines TRBV28 with TRBJ1-2, with 8 bases matching TRBD1. Germline V lookup: CDR1 MDHEN, CDR2 SYDVKM. The CDR3 has 13 amino acids. V was clipped by 5 bases and J by 2 bases; unmatched bases: 1. The CDR3 loop reads CASSPGGNYGYTF. The CDR3 nucleotides are TGTGCCAGCAGTCCAGGGGGCAACTATGGCTACACCTTC.

This sequence joins TRBV28 and TRBJ2-7; 7 bases align to TRBD2. The germline CDR1 and CDR2 sequences are MDHEN and SYDVKM. The V and J ends lost 5 bases and 1 base, in that order; junction bases with no gene match: 11. This CDR3 is built from 16 residues. CDR3 loop: CASSPPQTSRSYEQYF. The CDR3 DNA is TGTGCCAGCAGTCCCCCCCAGACTAGCAGATCCTACGAGCAGTACTTC.

This clone appeared once. V is TRBV5-1 and J is TRBJ2-5, with 7 bases that match TRBD1. The CDR3 extends over 14 amino acids. CDR1 is SGHRS and CDR2 is YFSETQ in the germline V gene. V was pared by 7 bases and J by 3 bases, with 9 bases of the junction left unmatched. The CDR3 sequence: CASCVQGREETQYF. CDR3 bases: TGCGCCAGCTGTGTACAGGGGAGAGAAGAGACCCAGTACTTC.

This clone was detected once. The chain joins TRBV14 to TRBJ2-3; weak D call: TRBD2 (5 bases). This CDR3 region has 11 residues. Per the germline V gene, CDR1 is SGHDN and CDR2 is FVKESK. V lost 5 bases and J 6 bases, leaving 6 bases between the germline ends. CDR3 in amino acids: CASSERDTQYF. CDR3 bases: TGTGCCAGCAGCGAGCGGGATACGCAGTATTTT.

The V gene is TRBV18, the J gene TRBJ1-3; D perhaps matches TRBD1 (6 bases). V dropped 1 base and J dropped 0 bases, with 7 bases sitting between them. There are 15 residues in the CDR3. Per the germline V gene, CDR1 is KGHSH and CDR2 is LQKENI. The CDR3 is CASSPLDSSGNTIYF. DNA of the CDR3: TGTGCCAGCTCACCACTGGACAGCTCTGGAAACACCATATATTTT. The full variable domain, with the rest looked up from reference TRBV18 and TRBJ1-3, is NAGVMQNPRHLVRRRGQEARLRCSPMKGHSHVYWYRQLPEEGLKFMVYLQKENIIDESGMPKERFSAEFPKEGPSILRIQQVVRGDSAAYFCASSPLDSSGNTIYFGEGSWLTVV.

This clone was detected only a few times. The genes are TRBV28 and TRBJ2-2, with TRBD1 as a possible D gene (6 bases). V was clipped by 5 bases and J by 2 bases, with 12 bases between them. Germline V gene data show CDR1 as MDHEN and CDR2 as SYDVKM. This CDR3 has 15 residues. CDR3 sequence: CASSLGTTNTGELFF. In DNA, the CDR3 is TGTGCCAGCAGTCTTGGGACAACAAACACCGGGGAGCTGTTTTTT.

The V gene is TRBV30, the J gene TRBJ1-2; D is ambiguous. The germline V and J ends were trimmed by 2 bases and 4 bases, with 14 bases remaining between them. CDR1 is GTSNPN and CDR2 is SVGIG in the germline V gene (reference sequence). The CDR3 totals 14 residues. CDR3 DNA: TGTGCCTGGAGTAAGGAGGTGTTAGGCTATGGCTACACCTTC. This sequence encodes CAWSKEVLGYGYTF.

The chain recombines TRBV5-1 with TRBJ2-3; 10 bases match TRBD2. The CDR3 loop spans 17 amino acids. Germline V gives CDR1 SGHRS, CDR2 YFSETQ. V dropped 1 base and J dropped 5; count of bases not matched to a gene: 10. CDR3 bases: TGCGCCAGCAGCTTGTGGGAGCGGGAGGGCCCTGGAGATACGCAGTATTTT. It is translated as CASSLWEREGPGDTQYF.

The genes are TRBV6-5 and TRBJ2-1; 9 bases align to TRBD1. This CDR3 is built from 16 residues. Trimming took 0 bases from V and 4 from J; bases not matched to a gene: 4. Germline V gives CDR1 MNHEY, CDR2 SVGAGI. CDR3: CASSYSIGTGYNEQFF. DNA for the CDR3: TGTGCCAGCAGTTACTCGATTGGGACAGGGTACAATGAGCAGTTCTTC.

The chain links TRBV2 to TRBJ2-2, with 8 bases matching TRBD2. This CDR3 has 14 amino acids. CDR1 is SNHLY and CDR2 is FYNNEI in the germline V gene. V lost 7 bases and J lost 7; bases outside the gene matches: 8. The CDR3 protein is CASIPGLVSGELFF. CDR3 coding DNA: TGTGCCAGCATTCCGGGACTAGTGAGCGGGGAGCTGTTTTTT.